This T cell receptor (beta chain) was found in a study of beta chain features in type 1 diabetes. Across the whole study: Summed over all samples, the examined sorted cells came to under 110,000,000.

Whole-study results and caveats: These data did not resolve whether HLA type affects TCRB rearrangement. When cDNA is sequenced, cells with high TCR expression could be over-represented.

CDR1 and CDR2 (germline): SQVTM, ANQGSEA. V gave up 7 bases and J gave up 3 bases, with 10 bases separating them. This CDR3 has 12 amino acids. Comments on this clone: What it recognizes is unknown.

Of the isolated RNA, all was reverse transcribed, and so the sequenced material was expressed TCRB transcripts. Some clones are missing from TCRdb's copy, which holds only in-frame ones; the method was immunoSEQ multiplex PCR. Here the sample spans about 150,000 clones, more than 9.5% being singletons. CD4+ cells of the naive, central memory, regulatory and stem cell-like memory types were sorted via CD45RO/CCR7/CD25/CD127/CD95/CD27. This TCR derives from a man between 18 and 35 years old in good health. The source material was central memory CD4+ T cells from blood. V usage is TRBV29-1 and J usage is TRBJ1-5; a weak D match, TRBD1 (5 bases). For the CDR3, the DNA is TGCAGCGCGTCGGGGCCCAATCAGCCCCAGCATTTT. Translated: CSASGPNQPQHF.